One and the same sample provided the 21 T cell receptor beta chains below, sequenced in a study of T cell responses to AZD1222 COVID-19 vaccine. Sequencing was performed with immunoSEQ multiplex PCR; in TCRdb, only in-frame clones are kept and a portion is missing. The table lists about 170,000 clones, 75% to 90% of them singletons. The input for sequencing was peripheral blood, taken 28 days after the second dose of the MenACWY control vaccine. The receptors shown here come from an adult who received the MenACWY meningococcal vaccine as a control.

The chain uses TRBV28 and TRBJ2-1; D call uncertain. Germline CDR1 MDHEN, CDR2 SYDVKM. The CDR3 extends over 14 amino acids. V dropped 5 bases and J dropped 6 bases, with 14 bases sitting between them. CDR3 residues: CASSTSEPLNEQFF. The CDR3 region has the DNA TGTGCCAGCAGTACCTCGGAGCCCCTCAATGAGCAGTTCTTC. Using reference TRBV28 and TRBJ2-1 for the parts outside the CDR3, the full variable domain is DVKVTQSSRYLVKRTGEKVFLECVQDMDHENMFWYRQDPGLGLRLIYFSYDVKMKEKGDIPEGYSVSREKKERFSLILESASTNQTSMYLCASSTSEPLNEQFFGPGTRLTVL.

The V gene is TRBV6-5, the J gene TRBJ1-1; D is unresolved. CDR1 and CDR2 from the germline V gene are MNHEY and SVGAGI. There are 13 residues in the CDR3. Between the trimmed V and J ends, which lost 6 bases and 0 bases, there was a span of 8 bases. CDR3 sequence: CASRRLLNTEAFF. CDR3 DNA: TGTGCCAGCAGAAGGCTCCTGAACACTGAAGCTTTCTTT.

The chain recombines TRBV10-3 with TRBJ1-1, with D hard to call. Germline V gene data show CDR1 as ENHRY and CDR2 as SYGVKD. The V and J ends lost 3 bases and 0 bases respectively, with 14 bases between them. The CDR3 consists of 16 residues. Written as DNA, the CDR3 is TGTGCCATCAGTGACCCTAATGTGGGCTTGAACACTGAAGCTTTCTTT. Its protein is CAISDPNVGLNTEAFF.

The CDR3 DNA reads as TGTGCCAGCAGCCAAACTGAACTCCAAAACACCATATATTTT. Encoded protein: CASSQTELQNTIYF. The J gene is TRBJ1-3, the V gene TRBV3-1 (or the pseudogene TRBV3-2); D is unresolved. V was pared by 2 bases and J by 6 bases, with 11 bases between. Per germline, CDR1 LGHDT and CDR2 YNNKEL (reference sequence). The CDR3 covers 14 residues.

The rearrangement joins TRBV28 to TRBJ2-7, with 9 bases identical to TRBD1. Trimming took 4 bases from V and 2 from J; bases not matched to a gene: 9. The V gene's germline CDR1 is MDHEN and CDR2 SYDVKM. The CDR3 has 16 amino acids. CDR3 amino acids: CASSWDREGRPYEQYF. The DNA of the CDR3 is TGTGCCAGCAGTTGGGACAGGGAGGGGCGGCCCTACGAGCAGTACTTC.

The chain has TRBV10-1 and TRBJ2-7; possible D gene TRBD1, 6 bases. Trimming took 7 bases from V and 3 from J, leaving 19 bases between them. The CDR3 has 15 residues. In germline, CDR1 is WNHNN, CDR2 SYGVQD (reference sequence). CDR3: CASKARQVGDYEQYF. The CDR3 coding sequence is TGCGCCAGCAAGGCTAGACAGGTTGGGGACTACGAGCAGTACTTC.

V gene TRBV4-3 combines with J gene TRBJ2-7, with D possibly matching TRBD2 (7 bases). Trimming pared 1 base from V and 2 bases from J, leaving 9 bases between. Germline assignment: CDR1 LGHNA and CDR2 YSLEER. There are 14 residues in the CDR3. CDR3 in DNA: TGCGCCAGCAGCCAAGGGGAGGGGGCCTACGAGCAGTACTTC. Translated, it gives CASSQGEGAYEQYF.

The gene calls are TRBV30 and TRBJ2-7, with D perhaps TRBD2 (6 bases). V lost 4 bases and J lost 0, with 13 bases in between. CDR3 size: 14 residues. The V gene's germline CDR1 is GTSNPN and CDR2 SVGIG (reference sequence). The CDR3, as DNA: TGTGCCTGGAATCGTGGGGAGGACTCCTACGAGCAGTACTTC. Its protein product is CAWNRGEDSYEQYF.

The chain joins TRBV19 to TRBJ1-2; 8 nucleotides line up with TRBD1. The CDR3 is 15 amino acids. CDR1 is LNHDA, CDR2 SQIVND, per germline (reference sequence). With V trimmed by 5 bases and J by 8 bases, 13 bases remained unmatched. The DNA of the CDR3 is TGTGCCAGTAGTCACGACAGGGGATTCCATTACGGCTACACCTTC. Amino acids: CASSHDRGFHYGYTF.

The V gene is TRBV5-1, the J gene TRBJ1-5; D is undetermined. The germline V gene encodes CDR1 SGHRS and CDR2 YFSETQ. The CDR3 loop spans 15 amino acids. V lost 0 bases, J lost 3 bases, and 10 bases lay in between. The chain's CDR3 is CASSLESGPNQPQHF. The CDR3 DNA is TGCGCCAGCAGCTTGGAGTCAGGACCCAATCAGCCCCAGCATTTT. The whole variable domain, remainder taken from reference TRBV5-1 and TRBJ1-5, is KAGVTQTPRYLIKTRGQQVTLSCSPISGHRSVSWYQQTPGQGLQFLFEYFSETQRNKGNFPGRFSGRQFSNSRSEMNVSTLELGDSALYLCASSLESGPNQPQHFGDGTRLSIL.

This chain joins TRBV24-1 and TRBJ2-1; the match to TRBD2 covers 14 bases. Losses at the gene ends were 4 bases for V and 9 bases for J; bases not matched to a gene: 13. The CDR3 length is 18 residues. Germline V CDR1 and CDR2: KGHDR, SFDVKD. The CDR3 loop is CATSDYGTSGSYWGEQFF. The CDR3, as DNA: TGTGCCACCAGTGACTACGGGACTAGCGGGAGTTATTGGGGTGAGCAGTTCTTC.

J is TRBJ1-1 and V is TRBV30, with TRBD1 matching over 7 bases. Germline trimming cut 3 bases from V and 10 bases from J; bases unmatched to any gene: 11. The germline CDR1 and CDR2 sequences are GTSNPN and SVGIG (reference sequence). The CDR3 spans 13 residues. In DNA, the CDR3 is TGTGCCTGGAGCGCCGACAGGGAGAGGGTAGCTTTCTTT. This sequence encodes CAWSADRERVAFF. Full variable domain (missing parts from reference TRBV30 and TRBJ1-1): SQTIHQWPATLVQPVGSPLSLECTVEGTSNPNLYWYRQAAGRGLQLLFYSVGIGQISSEVPQNLSASRPQDRQFILSSKKLLLSDSGFYLCAWSADRERVAFFGQGTRLTVV.

This sequence joins TRBV19 and TRBJ1-5; no clear D. Germline CDR1 and CDR2: LNHDA and SQIVND (reference sequence). Trimming took 4 bases from V and 5 from J, leaving 6 bases between them. This CDR3 has 12 residues. DNA for the CDR3: TGTGCCAGTAGTACCTCATATCAGCCCCAGCATTTT. This sequence encodes CASSTSYQPQHF.

Points on this clone: The junction does not match germline at one end; this may be a read error. This chain connects TRBV28 to TRBJ2-7, with 9 bases matching TRBD1. From germline, CDR1 is MDHEN and CDR2 SYDVKM. The CDR3 sequence is 11 residues long. The CDR3 loop is CASTSGTGLKF. The DNA for the CDR3 is TGTGCCAGCACCTCCGGGACAGGGTTGAAGTTC. The full variable domain, with the rest looked up from reference TRBV28 and TRBJ2-7, is DVKVTQSSRYLVKRTGEKVFLECVQDMDHENMFWYRQDPGLGLRLIYFSYDVKMKEKGDIPEGYSVSREKKERFSLILESASTNQTSMYLCASTSGTGLKFGPGTRLTVT.

The chain is built from TRBV28 and TRBJ2-7; D may match TRBD1 or TRBD2 (5 bases each). V was pared by 5 bases and J by 0 bases, with 11 bases between. The germline gives CDR1 MDHEN, CDR2 SYDVKM. The CDR3 is made up of 14 amino acids. In nucleotides, the CDR3 is TGTGCCAGCAGTGAGGGGCCCCCCTCCTACGAGCAGTACTTC. Translating it yields CASSEGPPSYEQYF. Drawing the rest from reference TRBV28 and TRBJ2-7, the complete variable domain is DVKVTQSSRYLVKRTGEKVFLECVQDMDHENMFWYRQDPGLGLRLIYFSYDVKMKEKGDIPEGYSVSREKKERFSLILESASTNQTSMYLCASSEGPPSYEQYFGPGTRLTVT.

The chain joins TRBV19 to TRBJ1-1, with a weak D call TRBD1 (5 bases). With 4 bases removed from V and 0 bases from J, the gap between germline ends came to 12 bases. CDR1 LNHDA and CDR2 SQIVND come from the germline V gene (reference sequence). CDR3 length equals 15 residues. CDR3 residues: CASSSTWGMNTEAFF. The CDR3 nucleotides read TGTGCCAGTAGTAGCACCTGGGGGATGAACACTGAAGCTTTCTTT. The variable domain in full, with the rest retrieved from reference TRBV19 and TRBJ1-1, is DGGITQSPKYLFRKEGQNVTLSCEQNLNHDAMYWYRQDPGQGLRLIYYSQIVNDFQKGDIAEGYSVSREKKESFPLTVTSAQKNPTAFYLCASSSTWGMNTEAFFGQGTRLTVV.

This clone has only a few counts. The J gene is TRBJ2-7, the V gene TRBV3-1 (or the pseudogene TRBV3-2); D remains ambiguous. V was pared by 0 bases and J by 7 bases, with 7 bases between. Germline V gene lookup returns CDR1 LGHDT and CDR2 YNNKEL (reference sequence). The CDR3 is 12 residues long. In nucleotides, the CDR3 is TGTGCCAGCAGCCAAGATAGCAGAGAGCAGTACTTC. Its protein product is CASSQDSREQYF.

The rearrangement links TRBV9 to TRBJ1-6, with D perhaps matching TRBD1 (5 bases). CDR1 is SGDLS and CDR2 is YYNGEE in the germline V gene. The CDR3 contains 13 residues. V gave up 4 bases and J gave up 8 bases, with 10 bases separating them. CDR3 sequence reads: CASSPTRDSPLHF. The DNA of the CDR3 is TGTGCCAGCAGCCCGACCAGGGATTCACCCCTCCACTTT.

This clone was observed once. The rearrangement joins TRBV14 to TRBJ1-1; D remains unclear. The germline gives CDR1 SGHDN, CDR2 FVKESK. V was pared by 5 bases and J by 11 bases, with 18 bases between. The length of the CDR3 is 13 residues. CDR3 bases: TGTGCCAGCAGCTTAAGCCTGGGGAATCGGGCTTTCTTT. Translated: CASSLSLGNRAFF.

This chain links TRBV28 with TRBJ2-2, with TRBD1 matching 7 bases. The CDR3 totals 14 residues. CDR1 and CDR2 from the germline V gene are MDHEN and SYDVKM. V lost 6 bases and J lost 5; bases outside the gene matches: 6. CDR3 sequence: CASRRGGGTGELFF. CDR3 sequence (DNA): TGTGCCAGCAGGCGAGGGGGCGGGACCGGGGAGCTGTTTTTT.

This clone appeared once. This chain links TRBV19 with TRBJ1-2; 9 nucleotides match TRBD1. Germline trimming cut 4 bases from V and 4 bases from J; bases unmatched to any gene: 13. The CDR3 runs 17 residues. The germline gives CDR1 LNHDA, CDR2 SQIVND (reference sequence). This CDR3 is CASSTPGQGNAVYGYTF. The CDR3 DNA reads as TGTGCCAGTAGTACCCCGGGACAGGGTAATGCGGTCTATGGCTACACCTTC. Based on the CDR3 plus reference TRBV19 and TRBJ1-2, the full variable domain is DGGITQSPKYLFRKEGQNVTLSCEQNLNHDAMYWYRQDPGQGLRLIYYSQIVNDFQKGDIAEGYSVSREKKESFPLTVTSAQKNPTAFYLCASSTPGQGNAVYGYTFGSGTRLTVV.